This TCR beta chain was recovered during a study of cytomegalovirus exposure and HLA in healthy donors. Looked up from germline, CDR1 is SGHRS and CDR2 is YFSETQ. V lost 6 bases and J lost 5, with 23 bases in between. The CDR3 is 16 residues long. About this clone: Its specificity is not known.

Study outcomes and limitations: There were some public TCRs occurring in many donors, but most TCR sequences were rare. In a later analysis, TCR association rates varied by HLA locus: DRB1 most, HLA-C fewest.

Use of 60 Vbeta and 13 Jbeta primers characterized the PCR. Assay: immunoSEQ multiplex PCR; the TCRdb copy retains only in-frame clones and omits some. Among about 150,000 clones listed, approximately 83% were seen once. The V and J genes are TRBV5-1 and TRBJ1-1; tentative D call: TRBD1 (6 bases). This TCR was sampled from a woman aged 40 to 50 in good health and CMV-seronegative. Sequencing was carried out using PBMCs. The CDR3 nucleotides are TGCGCCAGCACGCGCGAGCTACAGGGAGGGATAACTGAAGCTTTCTTT. This codes for CASTRELQGGITEAFF.